A single sample gave rise to the 19 T cell receptor beta chains below, sequenced in a study of beta chain features in type 1 diabetes. Whole-study results and caveats: TCRB CDR3s were moderately but significantly shorter in Type 1 diabetes patients in all four CD4+ subsets.

No antigen has been identified for these receptors. The sequenced template was cDNA made from the entire isolated RNA. The table came from immunoSEQ multiplex PCR; TCRdb's copy has only in-frame clones and leaves some out. The sample consists of some 150,000 clones, about 12% of them appearing once. The source material was central memory CD4+ T cells from blood. Receptor source: a man aged 18 to 29 with type 1 diabetes.

This chain links TRBV6-6 with TRBJ2-6, with D unresolved. The CDR3 has 12 residues. V lost 8 bases and J lost 3, with 5 bases in between. Germline CDR1 reads MNHNY; CDR2 reads SVGAGI (reference sequence). The CDR3 sequence is CASSGGANVLTF. The CDR3 nucleotides read TGTGCCAGCTCGGGTGGGGCCAACGTCCTGACTTTC.

This clone was observed a handful of times. The chain carries TRBV30 and TRBJ1-1; D call uncertain. The CDR3 is 11 residues long. V gave up 0 bases and J gave up 10 bases, with 9 bases separating them. The germline CDR1 and CDR2 sequences are GTSNPN and SVGIG (reference sequence). The CDR3 is CAWSVGGRAFF. As DNA, the CDR3 is TGTGCCTGGAGTGTAGGTGGGCGAGCTTTCTTT.

DNA of the CDR3: TGTGCCAGCTCGTCCAGGGCCAGGGTGGTCCAAGAGACCCAGTACTTC. Translated, it gives CASSSRARVVQETQYF. The rearrangement uses TRBV18 and TRBJ2-5; possible D gene TRBD1, 5 bases. Germline values: CDR1 KGHSH, CDR2 LQKENI. The CDR3 covers 16 residues. The ends were cut back, 6 bases at V and 1 base at J, with 18 bases in the middle.

This rearrangement joins TRBV10-3 to TRBJ2-7, with D unresolved. The germline CDR1 and CDR2 sequences are ENHRY and SYGVKD. CDR3 length: 15 residues. The V end lost 6 bases, the J end lost 4 bases, and 19 bases lay between the germline ends. CDR3 residues: CAISPGGSILYEQYF. CDR3 nucleotide sequence: TGTGCCATCAGCCCCGGCGGAAGTATTTTGTACGAGCAGTACTTC.

The rearrangement uses TRBV7-9 and TRBJ1-1; TRBD1 might be the D (6 bases). CDR1 and CDR2 from the germline V gene are SEHNR and FQNEAQ (reference sequence). Trimming took off 2 bases at V and 0 bases at J, with 10 bases between the two ends. The CDR3 is 15 residues long. The CDR3 sequence: CASSLWRDMNTEAFF. CDR3 DNA: TGTGCCAGCAGCTTATGGAGGGACATGAACACTGAAGCTTTCTTT.

In its sample, this clone was seen many times. The rearrangement uses TRBV23-1 and TRBJ2-6; tentative D call: TRBD1 (5 bases). TRBV23-1 is an open reading frame, and its role is uncertain. The CDR3 is 17 amino acids. The V gene lost 7 bases and the J gene lost 0 bases, with 16 bases spanning the gap. The CDR3: CASKPTRGRSGANVLTF. The CDR3 coding sequence is TGCGCCAGCAAGCCCACAAGGGGCCGCTCTGGGGCCAACGTCCTGACTTTC.

This rearrangement joins TRBV18 to TRBJ1-6; D ambiguous. The CDR3 is 18 amino acids. Germline V CDR1 and CDR2: KGHSH, LQKENI. Trimming took 4 bases from V and 5 from J, leaving 21 bases between them. The DNA for the CDR3 is TGTGCCAGCTCACGTCGATCAGGTGATAACACGAATAATTCACCCCTCCACTTT. It yields the protein CASSRRSGDNTNNSPLHF.

This clone was seen at least ten times. This sequence joins TRBV29-1 and TRBJ2-1; D not certain. The germline CDR1 and CDR2 sequences are SQVTM and ANQGSEA. The CDR3 has 10 residues. V lost 7 bases and J 6 bases, leaving 7 bases between the germline ends. CDR3 sequence reads: CSAPCNEQFF. Written as DNA, the CDR3 is TGCAGCGCTCCTTGCAATGAGCAGTTCTTC.

This rearrangement joins TRBV6-1 to TRBJ1-5; no firm D call. V was cut by 7 bases and J by 1 base, with 14 bases left in between. The germline V gene has CDR1 MNHNS and CDR2 SASEGT. The CDR3 totals 15 residues. The CDR3 reads CASMLEGRSNQPQHF. The CDR3 nucleotides are TGTGCCAGCATGTTAGAGGGAAGGAGCAATCAGCCCCAGCATTTT.

This clone was observed a few times. The chain carries TRBV7-9 and TRBJ1-1; D ambiguous. The ends were cut back, 11 bases at V and 1 base at J, with 8 bases in the middle. The V gene's germline CDR1 is SEHNR and CDR2 FQNEAQ (reference sequence). CDR3 size: 11 residues. The DNA of the CDR3 is TGTGCCGCGGGAGGGAACACTGAAGCTTTCTTT. Encoded protein: CAAGGNTEAFF. The full variable domain, completed using reference TRBV7-9 and TRBJ1-1, is DTGVSQNPRHKITKRGQNVTFRCDPISEHNRLYWYRQTLGQGPEFLTYFQNEAQLEKSRLLSDRFSAERPKGSFSTLEIQRTEQGDSAMYLCAAGGNTEAFFGQGTRLTVV.

This chain connects TRBV11-1 to TRBJ2-7, with 11 bases lining up with TRBD2. The CDR3 extends over 15 amino acids. Trimming cost V 5 bases and J 7 bases; bases outside gene matches: 10. Germline V gene data show CDR1 as SGHAT and CDR2 as FQDESV (reference sequence). The CDR3, as DNA: TGTGCCAGCAGCCAGGGACTAGCGGATCCTTGGGAGCAGTACTTC. This sequence encodes CASSQGLADPWEQYF.

This clone showed up many times. This specimen includes other DNA sequences encoding the same CDR3. This rearrangement joins TRBV7-7 to TRBJ2-3, with D hard to call. The germline gives CDR1 SSHAT, CDR2 FNYEAQ (reference sequence). CDR3 length equals 13 residues. Between the trimmed V and J ends, which lost 1 base and 1 base, there was a span of 3 bases. CDR3 loop: CASSLGGTDTQYF. Here the CDR3 DNA reads TGTGCCAGCAGCTTAGGGGGCACAGATACGCAGTATTTT.

In DNA, the CDR3 is TGTGCCAGCAGCGATCCGGGACAGCACACCGGGGAGCTGTTTTTT. As protein: CASSDPGQHTGELFF. The chain uses TRBV9 and TRBJ2-2, with 7 bases aligning to TRBD1. The germline gives CDR1 SGDLS, CDR2 YYNGEE. V lost 3 bases to trimming and J lost 3 bases; unmatched junction nucleotides: 5. The CDR3 consists of 15 residues.

The chain uses TRBV7-2 and TRBJ1-1; D is perhaps TRBD1 (6 bases). Trimming removed 5 bases at V and 6 bases at J, with 16 bases between. This CDR3 region has 14 residues. From germline, CDR1 is SGHTA and CDR2 FQGNSA. The CDR3 DNA is TGTGCCAGCAGCCCACAGGGTAGTTTGGCTGAAGCTTTCTTT. Encoded protein: CASSPQGSLAEAFF.

This clone was picked up many times. V gene TRBV29-1 combines with J gene TRBJ1-3; tentatively, D is TRBD1 (5 bases). The CDR3 loop spans 15 amino acids. V was trimmed by 0 bases and J by 0 bases, leaving 9 bases between them. Germline CDR1 is SQVTM and CDR2 is ANQGSEA. The CDR3 region is CSVEDLGASGNTIYF. The DNA of the CDR3 is TGCAGCGTTGAAGATCTCGGGGCCTCTGGAAACACCATATATTTT.

This clone has only a few counts. The chain has TRBV2 and TRBJ2-1; D unclear. This CDR3 spans 13 amino acids. V gave up 9 bases and J gave up 0 bases, with 9 bases separating them. The germline V gene has CDR1 SNHLY and CDR2 FYNNEI. The CDR3 reads CASEPSSYNEQFF. The CDR3 DNA sequence: TGTGCCAGTGAACCTAGCTCCTACAATGAGCAGTTCTTC.

This clone has a handful of counts. One base away lies a much larger clone, so this may be a sequencing read error. The rearrangement joins TRBV6-1 to TRBJ2-7, with 9 bases identical to TRBD2. CDR1 and CDR2 from the germline V gene are MNHNS and SASEGT. The CDR3 runs 14 residues. With 6 bases clipped from V and 6 bases from J, the junction kept 9 bases outside the gene matches. As DNA, the CDR3 is TGTGCCAGCAGGCTGAGCGGGGGGAACGGCGAGCAGTACTTC. Translating it yields CASRLSGGNGEQYF.

With respect to this clone: The same CDR3 is also encoded by other DNA sequences in this sample. The chain carries TRBV5-1 and TRBJ2-1, with 9 bases lining up with TRBD1. There are 15 residues in the CDR3. Germline CDR1 reads SGHRS; CDR2 reads YFSETQ. The V and J ends lost 0 bases and 6 bases, in that order; junction bases with no gene match: 4. DNA for the CDR3: TGCGCCAGCAGCTTGGTACAGGGGGCAGGCAATGAGCAGTTCTTC. It translates to CASSLVQGAGNEQFF.

The V call is TRBV27, the J call TRBJ1-2, with D tentatively TRBD1 (5 bases). The CDR3 totals 13 residues. With 3 bases removed from V and 3 bases from J, the gap between germline ends came to 8 bases. Germline CDR1 reads MNHEY; CDR2 reads SMNVEV (reference sequence). CDR3 protein: CASSFGDHYGYTF. The CDR3 nucleotides are TGTGCCAGCAGTTTTGGGGACCACTATGGCTACACCTTC.